The sequence of this TCR beta chain was determined in a study of T cell responses to AZD1222 COVID-19 vaccine. V shed 2 bases and J shed 1 base, with 17 bases lying between them. The CDR3 runs to 17 residues. Germline-derived CDR1 and CDR2 are SEHNR and FQNEAQ (reference sequence). Method: immunoSEQ multiplex PCR; TCRdb's copy keeps in-frame clones and lacks some. The sample holds over 110,000 clones, roughly 91% seen once. Concerning this clone: The antigen is undetermined.

Overall study findings and caveats: Unmutated regions of variants are reportedly targeted by nearly half of spike-specific TCRs. Baseline serology detected seropositivity in only 5 or 6 AZD1222 recipients. Most donors were white British, females outnumbered males, and clonal diversity was possibly underestimated.

This receptor was obtained from an adult in good health. Source: peripheral blood, taken on day 0 of AZD1222 vaccination. The chain employs TRBV7-9 and TRBJ1-2, with D unclear. Written as DNA, the CDR3 is TGTGCCAGCAGCTTACCCGGAAGAGAAGAGATTAACTATGGCTACACCTTC. Its translation is CASSLPGREEINYGYTF.